This T cell receptor beta chain came from a study of post-analysis software for immune sequencing data. On the study more broadly: The study covered relapsing-remitting, secondary progressive and progressive-relapsing courses of multiple sclerosis.

Unique molecular identifiers featured in each of the TCR beta cDNA libraries. TCRdb analysed the PCR reads with MiXCR anew, one entry per CDR3 protein. There are 350,000 to 450,000 distinct CDR3 sequences in the sample; 30% to 45% occur only once, and 13% lies in the top ten. V dropped 2 bases and J dropped 4 bases, with 14 bases sitting between them. Germline loops: CDR1 MDHEN, CDR2 SYDVKM. The CDR3 length is 15 residues. General observations from the study: Controls showed significantly higher normalized Chao1 diversity than did multiple sclerosis patients. Under the F measure, samples that were prepared in one batch clustered strongly together. Patients used about 5 TRBV segments, including TRBV5-6, TRBV5-1 and TRBV20-1, more often than controls.

On this clonotype itself: Its antigen remains unknown.

The origin of this receptor is a girl between 5 and 17 years old with multiple sclerosis. V usage is TRBV28 and J usage is TRBJ1-2; perhaps TRBD1 as D (6 bases). Specimen: blood. In nucleotides, the CDR3 is TGTGCCAGCAGTTTAGGACAGCTACACCCCTATGGCTACACCTTC. Translation gives CASSLGQLHPYGYTF.